The clone carrying this T cell receptor beta chain has a single count. What it binds is not known. Germline and junction disagree at one end, which may indicate a read error. This entry is derived from a study of blood T cells in healthy people across ages. A second PCR, run for about 7 to 11 cycles, used a sample-barcoded 5' primer plus a J-beta primer mix. MiXCR, run by TCRdb on the 5' RACE reads, gives a single entry per CDR3 protein. The sample has fewer than 900,000 distinct CDR3 sequences, about 42% seen once. Study-level findings and limits: Naive T cell percentage showed a strong correlation with TCR beta diversity.

Source material: blood. The sequence was obtained from a woman in her sixties in good health.

The CDR3 DNA follows: TGTACCACCAGTCCGGGACTAGCGGGAGCCCATGAGCAGTACTTC. Encoded protein: CTTSPGLAGAHEQYF. The V gene is TRBV24-1, the J gene TRBJ2-5, with 14 bases identical to TRBD2. The CDR3 is made up of 15 amino acids. Germline V lookup: CDR1 KGHDR, CDR2 SFDVKD.